Sequencing of this TCR beta chain was carried out in a study of T cells in localized non-small cell lung cancer. Study-wide results and caveats: Sequencing was limited to one tumor region, leaving the possibility of heterogeneity open. A raised T cell density in blood coincided with lengthier overall survival. The study detected a median around 50 of the top 100 tumor clones in adjacent lung. Among the tissues sampled, uninvolved adjacent lung had the highest T cell clonality, above tumor.

Germline trimming cut 3 bases from V and 0 bases from J; bases unmatched to any gene: 5. In germline, CDR1 is SGHRS, CDR2 YFSETQ. The CDR3 length is 15 residues. Sequenced by immunoSEQ multiplex PCR; TCRdb stores in-frame clones only, minus some. The sample lists 29,000 or so clones; around nine tenths were seen once. Turning to this clone: The antigen remains undetermined.

The source is a female donor aged 60 or older with stage III squamous cell lung carcinoma. The chain carries TRBV5-1 and TRBJ1-1; the match to TRBD1 covers 7 bases. The source was peripheral blood, collected before any cancer treatment. CDR3 DNA sequence: TGCGCCAGCAGCTCCCTAGGACAGGTGAACACTGAAGCTTTCTTT. Residues: CASSSLGQVNTEAFF.